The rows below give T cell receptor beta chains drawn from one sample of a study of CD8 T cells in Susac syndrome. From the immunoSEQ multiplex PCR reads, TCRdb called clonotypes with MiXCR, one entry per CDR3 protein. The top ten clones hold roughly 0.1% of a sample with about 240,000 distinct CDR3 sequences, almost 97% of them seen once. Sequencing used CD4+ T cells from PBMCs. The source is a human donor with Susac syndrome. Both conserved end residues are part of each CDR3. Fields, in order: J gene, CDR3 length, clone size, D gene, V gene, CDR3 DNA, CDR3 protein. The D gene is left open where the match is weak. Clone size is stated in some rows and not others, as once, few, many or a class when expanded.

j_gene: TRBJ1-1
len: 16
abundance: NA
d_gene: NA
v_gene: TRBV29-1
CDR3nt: TGCAGCGTTGAAGAAGGGAAGTTGACAGTGAACACTGAAGCTTTCTTT
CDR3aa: CSVEEGKLTVNTEAFF

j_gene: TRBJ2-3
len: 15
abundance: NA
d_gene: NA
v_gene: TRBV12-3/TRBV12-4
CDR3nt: TGTGCCAGCACCTTAAACGTTGCTAGCACAGATACGCAGTATTTT
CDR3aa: CASTLNVASTDTQYF

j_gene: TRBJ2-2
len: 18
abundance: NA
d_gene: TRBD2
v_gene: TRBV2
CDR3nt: TGTGCCAGCAGTGGTGGACTAGCGGGAGTCTCTACCACCGGGGAGCTGTTTTTT
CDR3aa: CASSGGLAGVSTTGELFF

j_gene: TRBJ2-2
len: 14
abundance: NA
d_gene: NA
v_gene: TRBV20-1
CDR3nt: TGCAGTGCTAGAGATATCGGGGTTCCCGGGGAGCTGTTTTTT
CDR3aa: CSARDIGVPGELFF

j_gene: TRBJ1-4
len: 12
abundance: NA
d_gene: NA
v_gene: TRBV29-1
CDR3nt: TGCAGCGTTGCCACAGATCATGAAAAACTGTTTTTT
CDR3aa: CSVATDHEKLFF

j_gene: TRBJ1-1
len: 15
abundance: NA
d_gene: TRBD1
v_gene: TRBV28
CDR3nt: TGTGCCAGCAGCCCGGGGGACAGCTCAATACCTGAAGCTTTCTTT
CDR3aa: CASSPGDSSIPEAFF

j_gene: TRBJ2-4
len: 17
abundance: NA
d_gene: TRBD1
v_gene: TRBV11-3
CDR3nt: TGTGCCAGCAGCTTAGTCTTGCAACAGGGGTGGAAAAACATTCAGTACTTC
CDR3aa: CASSLVLQQGWKNIQYF

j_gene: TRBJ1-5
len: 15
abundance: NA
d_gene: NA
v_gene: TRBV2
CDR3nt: TGTGCCAGCAGCCCTCTAACGAATAGCAATCAGCCCCAGCATTTT
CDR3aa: CASSPLTNSNQPQHF

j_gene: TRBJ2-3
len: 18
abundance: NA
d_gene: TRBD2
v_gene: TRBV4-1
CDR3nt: TGCGCCAGCAGCTACCAGAAAGCGGGAGGGCCTAGCACAGATACGCAGTATTTT
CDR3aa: CASSYQKAGGPSTDTQYF

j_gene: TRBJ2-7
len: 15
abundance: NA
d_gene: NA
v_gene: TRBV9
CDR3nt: TGTGCCAGCAGCGTAGGGGTAAGGGCCGCCGCCGAGCAGTACTTC
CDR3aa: CASSVGVRAAAEQYF

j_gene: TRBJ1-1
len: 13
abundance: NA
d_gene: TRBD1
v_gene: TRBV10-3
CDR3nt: TGTGCCACCACAGGGGGCGAACGGACTGAAGCTTTCTTT
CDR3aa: CATTGGERTEAFF

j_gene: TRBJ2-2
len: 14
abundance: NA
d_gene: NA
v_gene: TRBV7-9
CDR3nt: TGTGCCAGCAGGCCCTGGACAGAGACCGGGGAGCTGTTTTTT
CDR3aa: CASRPWTETGELFF

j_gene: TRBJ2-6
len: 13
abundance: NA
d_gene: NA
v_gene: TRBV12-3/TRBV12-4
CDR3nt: TGTGCCAGCAGTTTTTGGGGGGCCAACGTCCTGACTTTC
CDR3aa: CASSFWGANVLTF

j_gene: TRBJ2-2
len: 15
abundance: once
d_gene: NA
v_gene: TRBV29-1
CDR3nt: TGCAGCGTTGAAGTTGGCGGGGCGCACACCGGGGAGCTGTTTTTT
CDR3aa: CSVEVGGAHTGELFF

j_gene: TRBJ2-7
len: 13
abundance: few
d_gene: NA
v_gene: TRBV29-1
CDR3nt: TGCAGCGTTGACCCACTAGGGTCGGACGAGCAGTACTTC
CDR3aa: CSVDPLGSDEQYF

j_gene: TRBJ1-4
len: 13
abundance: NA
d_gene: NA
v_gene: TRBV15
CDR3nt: TGTGCCACTGGGGACACAATAAATGAAAAACTGTTTTTT
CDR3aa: CATGDTINEKLFF

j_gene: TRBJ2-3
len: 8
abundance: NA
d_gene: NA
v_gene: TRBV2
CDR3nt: TGTGCCAGCTCGACAGGTTGGTTT
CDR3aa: CASSTGWF

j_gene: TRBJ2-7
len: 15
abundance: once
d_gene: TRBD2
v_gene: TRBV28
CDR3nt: TGTGCCAGCAGTTCCCCAGCGGGATTCTCCTACGAGCAGTACTTC
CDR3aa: CASSSPAGFSYEQYF

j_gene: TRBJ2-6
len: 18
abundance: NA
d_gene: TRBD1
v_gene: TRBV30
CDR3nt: TGTGCCTGGAGTGTAGTGAGACAGGGGGCGCCTGGGGCCAACGTCCTGACTTTC
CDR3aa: CAWSVVRQGAPGANVLTF

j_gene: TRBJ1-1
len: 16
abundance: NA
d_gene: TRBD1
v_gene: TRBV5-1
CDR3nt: TGCGCCAGCAGCTTAGGCTCCGGGACAGGGTCCACTGAAGCTTTCTTT
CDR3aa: CASSLGSGTGSTEAFF

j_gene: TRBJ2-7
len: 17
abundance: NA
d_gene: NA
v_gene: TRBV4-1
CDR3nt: TGCGCCAGCAGCCAAGTTTACAGCTCCGGAAGAGCTATCGAGCAGTACTTC
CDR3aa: CASSQVYSSGRAIEQYF

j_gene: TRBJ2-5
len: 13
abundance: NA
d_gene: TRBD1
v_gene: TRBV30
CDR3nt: TGTGCCTGGAGTGGGGACAGGGGAGAGACCCAGTACTTC
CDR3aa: CAWSGDRGETQYF

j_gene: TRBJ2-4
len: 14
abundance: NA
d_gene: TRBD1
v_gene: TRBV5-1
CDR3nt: TGCGCCAGCAGCTCCTCCTCAGGGGGAAACATTCAGTACTTC
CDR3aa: CASSSSSGGNIQYF

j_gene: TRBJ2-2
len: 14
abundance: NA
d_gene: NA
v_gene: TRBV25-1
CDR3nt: TGTGCCAGCAAGGGGGAGGGCAACACCGGGGAGCTGTTTTTT
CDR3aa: CASKGEGNTGELFF

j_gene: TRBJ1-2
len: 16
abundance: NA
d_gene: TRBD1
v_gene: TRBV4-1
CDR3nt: TGCGCCAGCAGCCAAAGACAGGGGAGGTCGGGCTATGGCTACACCTTC
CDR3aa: CASSQRQGRSGYGYTF

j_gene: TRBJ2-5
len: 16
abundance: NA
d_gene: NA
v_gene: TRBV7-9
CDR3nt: TGTGCCAGCAGCCCCCGGAGTAGCGGCCTATGGGAGACCCAGTACTTC
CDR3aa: CASSPRSSGLWETQYF

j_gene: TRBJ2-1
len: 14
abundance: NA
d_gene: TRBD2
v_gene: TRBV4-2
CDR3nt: TGTGCCAGCAGCCTTGAACTAGCGGGAGGGGAGCAGTTCTTC
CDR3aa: CASSLELAGGEQFF

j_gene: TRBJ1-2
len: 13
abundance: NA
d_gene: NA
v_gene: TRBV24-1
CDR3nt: TGTGCCACCAGTGATGGGGGAGACGTTGGCTACACCTTC
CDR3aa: CATSDGGDVGYTF

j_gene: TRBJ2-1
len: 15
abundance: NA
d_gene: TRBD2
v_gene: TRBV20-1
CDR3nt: TGCAGTGCTAGGGTTAGCGGGAGGAACAGCGGTGAGCAGTTCTTC
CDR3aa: CSARVSGRNSGEQFF

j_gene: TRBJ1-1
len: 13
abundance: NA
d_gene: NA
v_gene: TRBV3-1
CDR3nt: TGTGCCAGCAGCCAAGACAGGCAGGGTCGAGCTTTCTTT
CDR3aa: CASSQDRQGRAFF

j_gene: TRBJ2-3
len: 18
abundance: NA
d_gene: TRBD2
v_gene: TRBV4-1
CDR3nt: TGCGCCAGCAGCCAAGCCGGAGTAGCGGGAGTGGCCACAGATACGCAGTATTTT
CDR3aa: CASSQAGVAGVATDTQYF

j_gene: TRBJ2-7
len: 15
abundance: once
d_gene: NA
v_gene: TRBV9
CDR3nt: TGTGCCAGCAGCACTTACGCGGGGAGTTACTACGAGCAGTACTTC
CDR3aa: CASSTYAGSYYEQYF

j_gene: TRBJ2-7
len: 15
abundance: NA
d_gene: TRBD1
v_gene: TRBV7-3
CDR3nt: TGTGCCAGCAGCTTAACGGGACAGCCTTTCTACGAGCAGTACTTC
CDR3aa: CASSLTGQPFYEQYF

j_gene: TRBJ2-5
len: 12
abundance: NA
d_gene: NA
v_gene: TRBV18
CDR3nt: TGTGCCAGCGTAAGGGACCAAGAGACCCAGTACTTC
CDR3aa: CASVRDQETQYF

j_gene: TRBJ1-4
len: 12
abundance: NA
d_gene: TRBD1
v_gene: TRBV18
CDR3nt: TGTGCCAGCGGACAGGGGGAAGAAAAACTGTTTTTT
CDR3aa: CASGQGEEKLFF